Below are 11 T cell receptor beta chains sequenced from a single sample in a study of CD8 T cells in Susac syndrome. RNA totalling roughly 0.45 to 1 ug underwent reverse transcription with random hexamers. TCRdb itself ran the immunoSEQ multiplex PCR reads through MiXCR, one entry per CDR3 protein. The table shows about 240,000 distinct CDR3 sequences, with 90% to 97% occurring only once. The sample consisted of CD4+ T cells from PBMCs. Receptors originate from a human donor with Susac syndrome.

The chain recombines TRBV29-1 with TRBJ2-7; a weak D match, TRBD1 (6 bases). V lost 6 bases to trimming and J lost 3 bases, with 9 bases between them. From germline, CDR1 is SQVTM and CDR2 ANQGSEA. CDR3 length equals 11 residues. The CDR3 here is CSVGTFYEQYF. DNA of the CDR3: TGCAGCGTAGGGACATTCTACGAGCAGTACTTC.

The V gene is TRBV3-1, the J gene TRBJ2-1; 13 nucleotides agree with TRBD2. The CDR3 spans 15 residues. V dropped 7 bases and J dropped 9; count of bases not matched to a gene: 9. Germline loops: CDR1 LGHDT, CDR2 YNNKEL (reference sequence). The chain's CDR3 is CASTLLAGGPGEQFF. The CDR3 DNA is TGTGCCAGCACTCTACTAGCGGGAGGGCCCGGTGAGCAGTTCTTC.

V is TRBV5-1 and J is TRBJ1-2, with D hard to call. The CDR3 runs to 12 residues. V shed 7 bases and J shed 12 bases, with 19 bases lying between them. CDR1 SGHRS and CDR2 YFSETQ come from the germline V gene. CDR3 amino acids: CASSVHGEVDTF. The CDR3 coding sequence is TGCGCCAGCTCAGTACACGGGGAGGTGGACACCTTC.

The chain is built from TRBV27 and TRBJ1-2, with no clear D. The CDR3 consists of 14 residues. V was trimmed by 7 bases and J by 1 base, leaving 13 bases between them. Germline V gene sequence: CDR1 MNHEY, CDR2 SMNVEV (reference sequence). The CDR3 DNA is TGTGCCAGCACCAACTCCCGGGATAACTATGGCTACACCTTC. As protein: CASTNSRDNYGYTF.

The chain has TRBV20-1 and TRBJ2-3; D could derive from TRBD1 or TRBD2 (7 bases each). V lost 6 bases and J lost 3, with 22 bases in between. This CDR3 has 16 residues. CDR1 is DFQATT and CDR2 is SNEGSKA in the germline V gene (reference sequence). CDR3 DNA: TGCAGTGCCGTGCTAACAGGGGCGGGAGAAACAGATACGCAGTATTTT. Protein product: CSAVLTGAGETDTQYF.

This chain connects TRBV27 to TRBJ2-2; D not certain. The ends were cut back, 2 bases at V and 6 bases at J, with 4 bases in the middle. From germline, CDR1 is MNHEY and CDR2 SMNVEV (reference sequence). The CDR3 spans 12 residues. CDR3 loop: CASSLAAGELFF. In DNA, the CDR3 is TGTGCCAGCAGTTTAGCGGCCGGGGAGCTGTTTTTT.

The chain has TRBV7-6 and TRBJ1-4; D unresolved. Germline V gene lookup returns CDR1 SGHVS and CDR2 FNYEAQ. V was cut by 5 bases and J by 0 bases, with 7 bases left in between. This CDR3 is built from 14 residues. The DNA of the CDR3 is TGTGCCAGCAGCCCGGTGCCAACTAATGAAAAACTGTTTTTT. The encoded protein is CASSPVPTNEKLFF.

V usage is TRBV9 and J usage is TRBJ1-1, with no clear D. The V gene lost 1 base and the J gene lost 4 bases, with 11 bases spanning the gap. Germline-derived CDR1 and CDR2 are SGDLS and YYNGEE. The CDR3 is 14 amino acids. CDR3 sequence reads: CASSVLRFSTEAFF. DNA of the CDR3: TGTGCCAGCAGCGTACTAAGGTTCAGCACTGAAGCTTTCTTT.

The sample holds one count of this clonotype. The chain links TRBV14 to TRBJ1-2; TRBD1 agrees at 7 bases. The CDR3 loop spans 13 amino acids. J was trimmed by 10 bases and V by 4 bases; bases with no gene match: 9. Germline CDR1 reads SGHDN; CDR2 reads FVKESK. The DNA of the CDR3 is TGTGCCAGCAGCCCCCGGGGACAGCCCAACTACACCTTC. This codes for CASSPRGQPNYTF.

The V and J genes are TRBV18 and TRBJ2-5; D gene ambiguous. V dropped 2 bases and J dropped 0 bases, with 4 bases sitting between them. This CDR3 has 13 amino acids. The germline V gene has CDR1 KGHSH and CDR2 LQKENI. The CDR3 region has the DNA TGTGCCAGCTCACCAGGAAACCAAGAGACCCAGTACTTC. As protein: CASSPGNQETQYF.

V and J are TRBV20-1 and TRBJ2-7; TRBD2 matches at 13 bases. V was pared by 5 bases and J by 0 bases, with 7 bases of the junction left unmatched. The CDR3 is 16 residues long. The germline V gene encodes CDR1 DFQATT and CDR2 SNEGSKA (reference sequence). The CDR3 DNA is TGCAGTGCTTCCGGGACTAGCGGGAAAAGCTCCTACGAGCAGTACTTC. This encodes CSASGTSGKSSYEQYF.